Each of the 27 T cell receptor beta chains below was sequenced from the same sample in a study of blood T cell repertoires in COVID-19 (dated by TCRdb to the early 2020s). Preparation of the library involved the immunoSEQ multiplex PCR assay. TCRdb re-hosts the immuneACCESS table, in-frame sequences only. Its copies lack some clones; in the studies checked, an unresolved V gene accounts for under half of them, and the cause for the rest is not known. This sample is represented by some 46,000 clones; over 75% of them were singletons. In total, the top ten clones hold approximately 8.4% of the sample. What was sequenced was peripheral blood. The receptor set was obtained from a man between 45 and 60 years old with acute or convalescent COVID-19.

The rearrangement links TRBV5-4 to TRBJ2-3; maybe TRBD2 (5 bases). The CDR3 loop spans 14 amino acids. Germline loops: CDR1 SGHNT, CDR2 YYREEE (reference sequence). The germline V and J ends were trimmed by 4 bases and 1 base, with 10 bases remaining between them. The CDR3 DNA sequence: TGTGCCAGCAGCACTGAGCGGCGCACAGATACGCAGTATTTT. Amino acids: CASSTERRTDTQYF.

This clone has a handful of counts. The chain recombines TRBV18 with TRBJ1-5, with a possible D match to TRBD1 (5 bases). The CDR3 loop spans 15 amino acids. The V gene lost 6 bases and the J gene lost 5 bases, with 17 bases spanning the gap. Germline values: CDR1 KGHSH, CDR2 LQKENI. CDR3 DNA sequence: TGTGCCAGCTCCAAAAACTCAGGGTCCGATCAGCCCCAGCATTTT. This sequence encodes CASSKNSGSDQPQHF.

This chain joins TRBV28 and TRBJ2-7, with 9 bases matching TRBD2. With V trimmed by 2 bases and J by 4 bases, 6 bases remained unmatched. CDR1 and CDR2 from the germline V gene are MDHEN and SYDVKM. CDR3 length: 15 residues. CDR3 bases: TGTGCCAGCAGTTTACCCCTAGCGGGGACTTACGAGCAGTACTTC. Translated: CASSLPLAGTYEQYF.

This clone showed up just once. Here the CDR3 reads CATGVALGQPQHF. CDR3 nucleotides: TGTGCCACAGGCGTGGCGCTCGGTCAGCCCCAGCATTTT. This chain uses TRBV27 with TRBJ1-5; D is uncertain. V was trimmed by 10 bases and J by 6 bases, leaving 16 bases between them. Germline V lookup: CDR1 MNHEY, CDR2 SMNVEV (reference sequence). This CDR3 is built from 13 residues.

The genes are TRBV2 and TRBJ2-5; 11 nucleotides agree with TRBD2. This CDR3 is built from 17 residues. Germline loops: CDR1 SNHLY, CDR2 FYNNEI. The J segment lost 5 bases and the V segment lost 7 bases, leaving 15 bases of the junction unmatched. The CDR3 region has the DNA TGTGCCAGCATGATCGGACTAGCGGGCTCTGGTCGGGAGACCCAGTACTTC. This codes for CASMIGLAGSGRETQYF.

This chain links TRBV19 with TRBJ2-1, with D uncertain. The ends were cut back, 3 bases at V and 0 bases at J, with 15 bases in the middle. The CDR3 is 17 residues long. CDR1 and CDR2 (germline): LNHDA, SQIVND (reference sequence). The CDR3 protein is CASSILGQKSSYNEQFF. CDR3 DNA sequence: TGTGCCAGTAGTATCTTGGGCCAGAAGAGCTCCTACAATGAGCAGTTCTTC.

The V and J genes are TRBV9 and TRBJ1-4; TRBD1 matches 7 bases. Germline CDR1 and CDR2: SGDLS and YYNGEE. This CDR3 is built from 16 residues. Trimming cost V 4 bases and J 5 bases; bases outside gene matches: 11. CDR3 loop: CASSPGTANQNEKLFF. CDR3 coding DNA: TGTGCCAGCAGCCCCGGGACAGCGAACCAAAATGAAAAACTGTTTTTT.

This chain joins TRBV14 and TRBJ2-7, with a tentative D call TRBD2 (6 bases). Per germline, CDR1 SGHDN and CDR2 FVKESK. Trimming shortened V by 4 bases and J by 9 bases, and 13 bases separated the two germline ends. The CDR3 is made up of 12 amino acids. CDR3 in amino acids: CASSPGGVGQYF. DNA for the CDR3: TGTGCCAGCAGCCCCGGAGGGGTCGGGCAGTACTTC.

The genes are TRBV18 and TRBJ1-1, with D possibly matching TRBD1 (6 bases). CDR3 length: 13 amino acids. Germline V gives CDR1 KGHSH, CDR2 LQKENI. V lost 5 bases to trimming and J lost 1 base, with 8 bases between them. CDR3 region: CASSGQKNTEAFF. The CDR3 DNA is TGTGCCAGCTCAGGACAGAAGAACACTGAAGCTTTCTTT.

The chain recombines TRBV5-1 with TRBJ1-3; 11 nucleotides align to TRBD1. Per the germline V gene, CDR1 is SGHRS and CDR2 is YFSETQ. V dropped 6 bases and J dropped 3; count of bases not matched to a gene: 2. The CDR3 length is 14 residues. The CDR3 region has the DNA TGCGCCAGCAAAGGGACAGGGGGTGGAAACACCATATATTTT. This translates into CASKGTGGGNTIYF.

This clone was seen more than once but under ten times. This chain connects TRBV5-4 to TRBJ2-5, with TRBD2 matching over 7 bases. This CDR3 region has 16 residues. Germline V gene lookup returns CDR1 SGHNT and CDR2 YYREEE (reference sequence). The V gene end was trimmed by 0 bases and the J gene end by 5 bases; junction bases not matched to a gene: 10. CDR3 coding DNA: TGTGCCAGCAGCTTGGTCTCGGCTAGCGGTGCTGAGACCCAGTACTTC. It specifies CASSLVSASGAETQYF.

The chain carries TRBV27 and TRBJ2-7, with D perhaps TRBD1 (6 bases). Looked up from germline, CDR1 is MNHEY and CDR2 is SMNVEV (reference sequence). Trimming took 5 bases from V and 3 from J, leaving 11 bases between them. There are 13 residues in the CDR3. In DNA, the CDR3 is TGTGCCAGCAGTCCCCGGACAGACTACGAGCAGTACTTC. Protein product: CASSPRTDYEQYF.

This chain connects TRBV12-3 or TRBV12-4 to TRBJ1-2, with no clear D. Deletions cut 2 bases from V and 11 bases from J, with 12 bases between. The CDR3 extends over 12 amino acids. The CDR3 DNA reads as TGTGCCAGCAGTTTAAAACAGCGGCTGTACACCTTC. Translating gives CASSLKQRLYTF.

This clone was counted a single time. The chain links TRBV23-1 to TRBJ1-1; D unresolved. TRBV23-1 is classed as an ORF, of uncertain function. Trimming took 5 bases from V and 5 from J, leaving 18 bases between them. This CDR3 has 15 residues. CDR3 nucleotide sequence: TGCGCCAGCAGTAGGAAAGGCCCGGGAACGACTGAAGCTTTCTTT. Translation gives CASSRKGPGTTEAFF.

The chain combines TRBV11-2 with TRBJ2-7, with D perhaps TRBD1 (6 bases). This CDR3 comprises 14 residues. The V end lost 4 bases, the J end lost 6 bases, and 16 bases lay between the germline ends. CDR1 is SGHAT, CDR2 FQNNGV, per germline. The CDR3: CASSSSTGSLEQYF. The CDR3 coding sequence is TGTGCCAGCAGCTCCTCGACAGGATCCCTCGAGCAGTACTTC.

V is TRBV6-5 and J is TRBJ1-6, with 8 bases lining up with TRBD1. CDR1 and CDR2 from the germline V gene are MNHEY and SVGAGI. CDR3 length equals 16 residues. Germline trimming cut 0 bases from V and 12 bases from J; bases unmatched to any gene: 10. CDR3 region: CASSYSSRTGRVPLHF. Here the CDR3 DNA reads TGTGCCAGCAGTTACTCGAGTAGGACAGGGAGGGTACCCCTCCACTTT.

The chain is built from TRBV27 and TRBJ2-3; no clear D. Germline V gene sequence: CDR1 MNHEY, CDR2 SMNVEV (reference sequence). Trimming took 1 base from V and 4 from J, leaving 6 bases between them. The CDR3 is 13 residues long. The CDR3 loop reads CASSLLHPDTQYF. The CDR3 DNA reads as TGTGCCAGCAGTTTATTACACCCAGATACGCAGTATTTT.

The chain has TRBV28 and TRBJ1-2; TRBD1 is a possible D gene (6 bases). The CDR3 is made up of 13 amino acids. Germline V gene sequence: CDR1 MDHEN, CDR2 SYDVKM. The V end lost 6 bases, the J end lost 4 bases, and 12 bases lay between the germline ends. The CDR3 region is CASSQDRIYGYTF. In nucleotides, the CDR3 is TGTGCCAGCAGCCAAGACAGGATCTATGGCTACACCTTC.

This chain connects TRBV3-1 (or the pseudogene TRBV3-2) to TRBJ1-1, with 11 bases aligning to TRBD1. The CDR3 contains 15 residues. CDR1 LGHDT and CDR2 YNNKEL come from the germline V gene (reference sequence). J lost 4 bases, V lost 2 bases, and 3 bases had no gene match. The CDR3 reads CASSQTGTGGTEAFF. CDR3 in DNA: TGTGCCAGCAGCCAAACCGGGACAGGGGGCACTGAAGCTTTCTTT.

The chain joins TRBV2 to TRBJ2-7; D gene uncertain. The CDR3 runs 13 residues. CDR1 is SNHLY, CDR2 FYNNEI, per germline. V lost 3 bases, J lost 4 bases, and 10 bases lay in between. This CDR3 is CASSDVVLYEQYF. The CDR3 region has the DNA TGTGCCAGCAGTGACGTAGTTCTTTACGAGCAGTACTTC.

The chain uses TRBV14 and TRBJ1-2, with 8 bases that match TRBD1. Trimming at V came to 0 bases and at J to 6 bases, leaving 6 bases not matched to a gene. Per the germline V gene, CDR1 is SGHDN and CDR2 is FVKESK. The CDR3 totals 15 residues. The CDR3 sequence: CASSQDAGTGDGYTF. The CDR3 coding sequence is TGTGCCAGCAGCCAAGATGCCGGGACAGGTGATGGCTACACCTTC.

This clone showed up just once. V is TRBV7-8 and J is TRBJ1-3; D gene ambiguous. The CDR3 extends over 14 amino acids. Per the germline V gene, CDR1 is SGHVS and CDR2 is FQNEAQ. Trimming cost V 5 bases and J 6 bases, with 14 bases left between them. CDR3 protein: CASSPLSGLNTIYF. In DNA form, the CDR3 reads TGTGCCAGCAGCCCCCTGTCCGGGTTAAACACCATATATTTT.

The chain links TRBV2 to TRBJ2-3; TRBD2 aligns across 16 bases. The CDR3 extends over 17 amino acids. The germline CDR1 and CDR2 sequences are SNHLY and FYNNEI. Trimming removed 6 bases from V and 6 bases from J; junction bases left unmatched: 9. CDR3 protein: CASRMGLAGGQSDTQYF. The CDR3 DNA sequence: TGTGCCAGCAGGATGGGACTAGCGGGGGGGCAAAGCGATACGCAGTATTTT.

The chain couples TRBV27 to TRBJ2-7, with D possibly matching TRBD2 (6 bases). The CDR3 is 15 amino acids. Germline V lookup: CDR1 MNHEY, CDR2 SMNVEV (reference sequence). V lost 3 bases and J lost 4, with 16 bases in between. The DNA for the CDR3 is TGTGCCAGCAGTTTTGGGACTGGTTTGAGGTACGAGCAGTACTTC. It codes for CASSFGTGLRYEQYF.

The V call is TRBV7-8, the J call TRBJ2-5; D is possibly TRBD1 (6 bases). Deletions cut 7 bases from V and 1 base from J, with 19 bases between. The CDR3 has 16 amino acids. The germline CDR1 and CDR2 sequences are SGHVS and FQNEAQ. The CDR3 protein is CASNPRYGDIQETQYF. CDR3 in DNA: TGTGCCAGCAACCCACGGTACGGGGACATCCAAGAGACCCAGTACTTC.

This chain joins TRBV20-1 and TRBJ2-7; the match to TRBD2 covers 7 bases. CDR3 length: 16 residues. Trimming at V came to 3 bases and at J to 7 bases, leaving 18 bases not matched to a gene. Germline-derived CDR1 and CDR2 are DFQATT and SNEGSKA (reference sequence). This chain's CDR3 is CSASRPGLGGGREQYF. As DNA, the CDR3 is TGCAGTGCTAGTAGGCCTGGACTTGGGGGAGGGCGGGAGCAGTACTTC.

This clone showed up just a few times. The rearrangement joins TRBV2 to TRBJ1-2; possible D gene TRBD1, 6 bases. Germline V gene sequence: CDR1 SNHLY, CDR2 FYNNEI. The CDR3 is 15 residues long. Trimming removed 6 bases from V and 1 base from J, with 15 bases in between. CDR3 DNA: TGTGCCAGCAGAAAGGGGGATTTGGTTAACTATGGCTACACCTTC. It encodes CASRKGDLVNYGYTF.